A selection of T cell receptor beta chains follows, all from one sample in a study of control samples from healthy donors and cancer patients. Sequencing used immunoSEQ multiplex PCR; TCRdb keeps in-frame clones, though not all of them. The data contain roughly 48,000 clones, approximately 90% of them singletons. Sequencing input: PBMCs. The receptor set was obtained from a woman in her forties with head and neck cancer. Both conserved end residues are part of each CDR3. Each record gives: V gene, clone size, D gene, CDR3 length, J gene, CDR3 DNA, CDR3 protein. The D gene is left open where the match is weak. Clone size is not always given. Where it is, it says once, few, many or a class for expanded clones.

V gene: TRBV7-9
clone size: -
D gene: TRBD2
CDR3 length: 16
J gene: TRBJ2-3
CDR3 DNA: TGTGCCAGCAGCTCTGTAGCGGGGGGGCCCGGAGATACGCAGTATTTT
CDR3 protein: CASSSVAGGPGDTQYF

V gene: TRBV5-1
clone size: -
D gene: TRBD1
CDR3 length: 15
J gene: TRBJ1-2
CDR3 DNA: TGCGCCAGCAGCGGGGGGACAGGGGGCACCTATGGCTACACCTTC
CDR3 protein: CASSGGTGGTYGYTF

V gene: TRBV7-9
clone size: -
D gene: -
CDR3 length: 15
J gene: TRBJ1-6
CDR3 DNA: TGTGCCAGCAGCTGGGGTCAAGGGACCGGCTCACCCCTCCACTTT
CDR3 protein: CASSWGQGTGSPLHF

V gene: TRBV5-1
clone size: -
D gene: TRBD1
CDR3 length: 16
J gene: TRBJ2-4
CDR3 DNA: TGCGCCAGCAGCTCAGGGACAGGGAGAGCATTGAACATTCAGTACTTC
CDR3 protein: CASSSGTGRALNIQYF

V gene: TRBV6-5
clone size: -
D gene: -
CDR3 length: 14
J gene: TRBJ2-1
CDR3 DNA: TGTGCCAGCAGTTCTCCGGGGACCTACAATGAGCAGTTCTTC
CDR3 protein: CASSSPGTYNEQFF

V gene: TRBV6-5
clone size: -
D gene: TRBD1
CDR3 length: 15
J gene: TRBJ1-1
CDR3 DNA: TGTGCCAGCAGTTACGCGCGCAGGGGGTACACTGAAGCTTTCTTT
CDR3 protein: CASSYARRGYTEAFF

V gene: TRBV6-5
clone size: -
D gene: -
CDR3 length: 14
J gene: TRBJ1-1
CDR3 DNA: TGTGCCAGCAGTTACCTTTCAGGGAACACTGAAGCTTTCTTT
CDR3 protein: CASSYLSGNTEAFF

V gene: TRBV7-7
clone size: -
D gene: TRBD2
CDR3 length: 16
J gene: TRBJ2-2
CDR3 DNA: TGTGCCAGCAGCTTAAGCGGGAGGGCAGGCACCGGGGAGCTGTTTTTT
CDR3 protein: CASSLSGRAGTGELFF

V gene: TRBV5-1
clone size: -
D gene: -
CDR3 length: 16
J gene: TRBJ1-6
CDR3 DNA: TGCGCCAGCAGCTCCCAGACAGGCTCCTATAATTCACCCCTCCACTTT
CDR3 protein: CASSSQTGSYNSPLHF

V gene: TRBV4-2
clone size: -
D gene: -
CDR3 length: 16
J gene: TRBJ2-1
CDR3 DNA: TGTGCCAGCAGCCCTAGAAGCGGTGGAACCTACAATGAGCAGTTCTTC
CDR3 protein: CASSPRSGGTYNEQFF

V gene: TRBV27
clone size: -
D gene: -
CDR3 length: 13
J gene: TRBJ1-1
CDR3 DNA: TGTGCCAGCAGTTTACAGGTCCATACTGAAGCTTTCTTT
CDR3 protein: CASSLQVHTEAFF

V gene: TRBV13
clone size: -
D gene: -
CDR3 length: 17
J gene: TRBJ2-1
CDR3 DNA: TGTGCCAGCAGCGGCGGCAAAACAGATAGCTCCTACAATGAGCAGTTCTTC
CDR3 protein: CASSGGKTDSSYNEQFF

V gene: TRBV6-5
clone size: -
D gene: TRBD1
CDR3 length: 14
J gene: TRBJ1-2
CDR3 DNA: TGTGCCAGCAATCCGCAACAGGGGAGGAGCGGCTACACCTTC
CDR3 protein: CASNPQQGRSGYTF

V gene: TRBV28
clone size: few
D gene: -
CDR3 length: 16
J gene: TRBJ2-3
CDR3 DNA: TGTGCCAGCAGCCCTCCCGCCAGCGGCGGCACAGATACGCAGTATTTT
CDR3 protein: CASSPPASGGTDTQYF

V gene: TRBV5-1
clone size: -
D gene: TRBD2
CDR3 length: 16
J gene: TRBJ2-3
CDR3 DNA: TGCGCCAGCAGCTTGGCGGCTAGCGGGGGCACAGATACGCAGTATTTT
CDR3 protein: CASSLAASGGTDTQYF

V gene: TRBV30
clone size: -
D gene: -
CDR3 length: 13
J gene: TRBJ1-5
CDR3 DNA: TGTGCCTGGAGTACAGGGTTTGGCCAGCCCCAGCATTTT
CDR3 protein: CAWSTGFGQPQHF

V gene: TRBV11-2
clone size: -
D gene: TRBD1
CDR3 length: 16
J gene: TRBJ2-2
CDR3 DNA: TGTGCCAGCAGTTCCGGACAGGGACCGAACACCGGGGAGCTGTTTTTT
CDR3 protein: CASSSGQGPNTGELFF

V gene: TRBV6-5
clone size: -
D gene: -
CDR3 length: 13
J gene: TRBJ2-7
CDR3 DNA: TGTGCCAGCAGTTACTCGGAGAAGGGGGAGCAGTACTTC
CDR3 protein: CASSYSEKGEQYF

V gene: TRBV3-1/TRBV3-2
clone size: -
D gene: -
CDR3 length: 13
J gene: TRBJ2-1
CDR3 DNA: TGTGCCAGCAGCCAAGTCGCGGGGTATGAGCAGTTCTTC
CDR3 protein: CASSQVAGYEQFF

V gene: TRBV3-1/TRBV3-2
clone size: -
D gene: -
CDR3 length: 15
J gene: TRBJ2-5
CDR3 DNA: TGTGCCAGCAGCCAAGAAGCGGCGGGTCAAGAGACCCAGTACTTC
CDR3 protein: CASSQEAAGQETQYF

V gene: TRBV5-1
clone size: -
D gene: -
CDR3 length: 15
J gene: TRBJ1-4
CDR3 DNA: TGCGCCAGCAGCCCCCTTGCAGGGGAGGGGGAAAAACTGTTTTTT
CDR3 protein: CASSPLAGEGEKLFF

V gene: TRBV27
clone size: once
D gene: -
CDR3 length: 13
J gene: TRBJ2-7
CDR3 DNA: TGTGCCAGCAGTTTAGATAAGTCCTACGAGCAGTACTTC
CDR3 protein: CASSLDKSYEQYF

V gene: TRBV6-5
clone size: -
D gene: -
CDR3 length: 15
J gene: TRBJ1-1
CDR3 DNA: TGTGCCAGCAGGGGCGAATCGGGGGTGAACACTGAAGCTTTCTTT
CDR3 protein: CASRGESGVNTEAFF

V gene: TRBV27
clone size: -
D gene: TRBD2
CDR3 length: 16
J gene: TRBJ2-3
CDR3 DNA: TGTGCCAGCAGGAACCCCGGGGGGGGGAGCACAGATACGCAGTATTTT
CDR3 protein: CASRNPGGGSTDTQYF

V gene: TRBV7-2
clone size: -
D gene: TRBD2
CDR3 length: 15
J gene: TRBJ2-7
CDR3 DNA: TGTGCCAGCAGCTTAGCCGGGACTAGTTCCTACGAGCAGTACTTC
CDR3 protein: CASSLAGTSSYEQYF

V gene: TRBV2
clone size: -
D gene: -
CDR3 length: 15
J gene: TRBJ2-1
CDR3 DNA: TGTGCCAGCAGTGAAGAAGGGGCAGGTAACAATGAGCAGTTCTTC
CDR3 protein: CASSEEGAGNNEQFF

V gene: TRBV5-4
clone size: -
D gene: TRBD1
CDR3 length: 14
J gene: TRBJ1-3
CDR3 DNA: TGTGCCAGCAGCTCGATGACAGGGGGAAACACCATATATTTT
CDR3 protein: CASSSMTGGNTIYF

V gene: TRBV5-1
clone size: -
D gene: -
CDR3 length: 11
J gene: TRBJ2-5
CDR3 DNA: TGCGCCAGCAGCTTCCAAGAGACCCAGTACTTC
CDR3 protein: CASSFQETQYF

V gene: TRBV6-6
clone size: -
D gene: -
CDR3 length: 15
J gene: TRBJ2-7
CDR3 DNA: TGTGCCAGCAGTTACTCGACGGGAACTGAGAACGAGCAGTACTTC
CDR3 protein: CASSYSTGTENEQYF

V gene: TRBV7-9
clone size: -
D gene: -
CDR3 length: 14
J gene: TRBJ2-7
CDR3 DNA: TGTGCCAGCAGCTTAGGAGTCTACTCCTACGAGCAGTACTTC
CDR3 protein: CASSLGVYSYEQYF

V gene: TRBV6-5
clone size: -
D gene: -
CDR3 length: 13
J gene: TRBJ1-5
CDR3 DNA: TGTGCCAACGGTCCCGATAGCAATCAGCCCCAGCATTTT
CDR3 protein: CANGPDSNQPQHF

V gene: TRBV6-2/TRBV6-3
clone size: -
D gene: -
CDR3 length: 12
J gene: TRBJ2-7
CDR3 DNA: TGTGCCAGCAGCGACCCAAAGGACGAGCAGTACTTC
CDR3 protein: CASSDPKDEQYF

V gene: TRBV28
clone size: -
D gene: -
CDR3 length: 16
J gene: TRBJ1-2
CDR3 DNA: TGTGCCAGCAGTTCTACCGGGACACCTATCAACTATGGCTACACCTTC
CDR3 protein: CASSSTGTPINYGYTF

V gene: TRBV7-9
clone size: -
D gene: TRBD2
CDR3 length: 18
J gene: TRBJ2-1
CDR3 DNA: TGTGCCAGCAGCCGCGGGGGAGCGGGAGAGGGACTCTACAATGAGCAGTTCTTC
CDR3 protein: CASSRGGAGEGLYNEQFF

V gene: TRBV5-1
clone size: -
D gene: -
CDR3 length: 15
J gene: TRBJ1-4
CDR3 DNA: TGCGCCAGCAGCTTGGAGGGCAGGGGAAGTGAAAAACTGTTTTTT
CDR3 protein: CASSLEGRGSEKLFF

V gene: TRBV15
clone size: -
D gene: -
CDR3 length: 16
J gene: TRBJ2-5
CDR3 DNA: TGTGCCACCAGCAGAGAGGGGGCGGGGGTGCAAGAGACCCAGTACTTC
CDR3 protein: CATSREGAGVQETQYF

V gene: TRBV9
clone size: -
D gene: -
CDR3 length: 14
J gene: TRBJ1-1
CDR3 DNA: TGTGCCAGCAGCGTAGCTCGCCCCAACACTGAAGCTTTCTTT
CDR3 protein: CASSVARPNTEAFF

V gene: TRBV18
clone size: -
D gene: -
CDR3 length: 11
J gene: TRBJ2-1
CDR3 DNA: TGTGCCAGCTCAGTTAACAATGAGCAGTTCTTC
CDR3 protein: CASSVNNEQFF

V gene: TRBV11-2
clone size: -
D gene: -
CDR3 length: 16
J gene: TRBJ1-4
CDR3 DNA: TGTGCCAGCAGCGTGACTCCCGGGATAACTAATGAAAAACTGTTTTTT
CDR3 protein: CASSVTPGITNEKLFF

V gene: TRBV5-6
clone size: -
D gene: -
CDR3 length: 15
J gene: TRBJ1-3
CDR3 DNA: TGTGCCAGCAGCCCGGTTCCGACAGATGGAAACACCATATATTTT
CDR3 protein: CASSPVPTDGNTIYF

V gene: TRBV11-3
clone size: once
D gene: -
CDR3 length: 14
J gene: TRBJ2-3
CDR3 DNA: TGTGCCAGCAGCCCCGAGGGAGGGGGAGATACGCAGTATTTT
CDR3 protein: CASSPEGGGDTQYF

V gene: TRBV11-2
clone size: -
D gene: -
CDR3 length: 13
J gene: TRBJ2-1
CDR3 DNA: TGTGCCAGCAGCTTATTAGACCTCAATGAGCAGTTCTTC
CDR3 protein: CASSLLDLNEQFF